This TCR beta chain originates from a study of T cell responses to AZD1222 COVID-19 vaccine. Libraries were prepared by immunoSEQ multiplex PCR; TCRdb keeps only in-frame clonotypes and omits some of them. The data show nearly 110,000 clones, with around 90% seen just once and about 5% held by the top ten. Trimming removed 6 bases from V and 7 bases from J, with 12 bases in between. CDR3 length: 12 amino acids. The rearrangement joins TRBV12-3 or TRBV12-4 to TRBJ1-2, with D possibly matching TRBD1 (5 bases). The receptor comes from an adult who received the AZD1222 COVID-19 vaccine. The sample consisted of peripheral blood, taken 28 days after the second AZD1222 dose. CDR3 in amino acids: CASSDQGFGYTF. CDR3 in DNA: TGTGCCAGCAGCGATCAGGGATTTGGCTACACCTTC.